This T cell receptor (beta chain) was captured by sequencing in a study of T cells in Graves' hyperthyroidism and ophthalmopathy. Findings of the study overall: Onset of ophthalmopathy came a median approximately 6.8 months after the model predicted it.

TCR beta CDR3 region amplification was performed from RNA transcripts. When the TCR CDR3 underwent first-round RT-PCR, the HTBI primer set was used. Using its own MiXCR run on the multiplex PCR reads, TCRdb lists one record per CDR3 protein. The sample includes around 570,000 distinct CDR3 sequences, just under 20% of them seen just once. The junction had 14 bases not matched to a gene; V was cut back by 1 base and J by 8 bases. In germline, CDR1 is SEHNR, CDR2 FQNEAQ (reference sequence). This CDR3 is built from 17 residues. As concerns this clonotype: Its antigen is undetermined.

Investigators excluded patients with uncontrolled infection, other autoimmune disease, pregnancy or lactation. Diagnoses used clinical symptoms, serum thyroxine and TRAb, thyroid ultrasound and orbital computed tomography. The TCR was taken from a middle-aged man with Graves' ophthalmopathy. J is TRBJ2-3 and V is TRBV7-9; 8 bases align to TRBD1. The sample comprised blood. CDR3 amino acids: CASSLVWLRDRRGTQYF. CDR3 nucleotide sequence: TGTGCCAGCAGCTTAGTGTGGTTGCGGGACAGGAGGGGTACGCAGTATTTT.